Included here is one T cell receptor beta chain sequence, with context. The antigen is undetermined. Prominent immunodeficiency with autoinflammation defined PRAID. Method: immunoSEQ multiplex PCR; TCRdb's copy keeps in-frame clones and lacks some. In the table there are some 31,000 clones, just over 85% of which are singletons. CDR1 MNHNS and CDR2 SASEGT come from the germline V gene. The CDR3 is made up of 10 amino acids. The germline V and J ends were trimmed by 6 bases and 11 bases, with 8 bases remaining between them. The data were taken from a study of stem cell transplantation in POMP-related autoinflammatory disease. Whole-study context: Hypothesis: faulty thymoproteasomes impair CD8+ T-cell selection, skewing TRB repertoires.

Study outcomes and limitations: Unique TRB V-J gene pairings were limited in number in patients with PRAID.

The chain is built from TRBV6-1 and TRBJ1-5; D may be TRBD1 (5 bases). The origin of this receptor is a human donor with POMP-related autoinflammation and immune dysregulation (PRAID). Sequences were derived from CD4+ T cells from PBMCs, sampled before stem cell transplantation. The CDR3 nucleotides read TGTGCCAGCAGGGCAGGGTCCCAGCATTTT. Its protein product is CASRAGSQHF.